This TCR beta chain is from a study of identical twins. Overall study findings and caveats: Out-of-frame TCR alpha sharing observed in monozygotic twins exceeded model estimates. Findings depended on cross-sectional statistics rather than tracking the same donors.

Each CDR3 protein is one row after TCRdb ran MiXCR on the 5' RACE reads. The table includes about 240,000 distinct CDR3 sequences, about 13% detected once. Germline V gives CDR1 SQVTM, CDR2 ANQGSEA. CDR3 length: 14 amino acids. Comment on this clonotype: The antigen is unknown. A junction boundary mismatches the germline segment, possibly from a read error.

These same records also appear under a second study, on yellow fever vaccine responses in identical twins. That source notes: After vaccination, twins' T cell response reportedly seemed partly convergent, partly personalized.

Input material: memory (CD45RO+) T cells sorted from blood. The chain combines TRBV29-1 with TRBJ1-4, with 7 nucleotides matching TRBD1. This TCR was recovered from a woman aged 18-29 years in good health. CDR3 sequence reads: CSVVSGTENERLFF. The CDR3 DNA reads as TGCAGCGTTGTTTCCGGGACAGAAAATGAAAGACTGTTTTTT.